This TCR beta chain was recorded in a study of T cells in Graves' hyperthyroidism and ophthalmopathy. Template material for amplifying TCR beta CDR3 regions consisted of RNA transcripts. A set of HTBI primers served as the primers for a first-round RT-PCR of the TCR CDR3. A single record per CDR3 protein comes from TCRdb applying MiXCR to the multiplex PCR reads. Among fewer than 800,000 distinct CDR3 sequences, about 15% were seen once, and the ten largest hold about 8.4%. Germline V gene data show CDR1 as SNHLY and CDR2 as FYNNEI. The V and J ends lost 3 bases and 4 bases respectively, with 9 bases between them. The CDR3 length is 13 residues.

The sequence was collected from a man aged 18 to 30 with Graves' hyperthyroidism. Sequencing used blood. The rearrangement uses TRBV2 and TRBJ2-5; D remains ambiguous. In nucleotides, the CDR3 is TGTGCCAGCAGTGATTTCACCCGAGAGACCCAGTACTTC. The encoded protein is CASSDFTRETQYF.